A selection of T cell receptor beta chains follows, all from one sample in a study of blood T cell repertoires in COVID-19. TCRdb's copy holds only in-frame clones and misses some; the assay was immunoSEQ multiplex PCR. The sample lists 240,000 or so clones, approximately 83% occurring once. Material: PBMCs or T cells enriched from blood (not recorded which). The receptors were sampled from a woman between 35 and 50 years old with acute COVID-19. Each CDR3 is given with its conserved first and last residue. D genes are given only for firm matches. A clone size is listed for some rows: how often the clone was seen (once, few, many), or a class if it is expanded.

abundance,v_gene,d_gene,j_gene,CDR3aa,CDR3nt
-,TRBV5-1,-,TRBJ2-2,CASTQTGELFF,TGCGCCAGCACCCAAACCGGGGAGCTGTTTTTT
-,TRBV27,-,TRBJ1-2,CASSFGRFNYGYTF,TGTGCCAGCAGTTTCGGTAGATTTAACTATGGCTACACCTTC
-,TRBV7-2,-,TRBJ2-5,CASSLLQGETQYF,TGTGCCAGCAGCTTACTGCAGGGAGAGACCCAGTACTTC
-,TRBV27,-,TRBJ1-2,CASSFPGEDGYTF,TGTGCCAGCAGTTTCCCTGGGGAGGATGGCTACACCTTC
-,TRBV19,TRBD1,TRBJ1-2,CASSIGGDSAGGYTF,TGTGCCAGTAGTATAGGGGGGGACAGCGCGGGTGGCTACACCTTC
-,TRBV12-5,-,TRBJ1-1,CASGSPEGTEAFF,TGTGCTAGTGGCAGCCCGGAGGGGACTGAAGCTTTCTTT
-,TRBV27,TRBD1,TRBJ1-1,CASSIPGGRTEAFF,TGTGCCAGCAGTATACCAGGGGGACGGACTGAAGCTTTCTTT
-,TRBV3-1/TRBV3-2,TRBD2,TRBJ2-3,CASSQDLAGSTDTQYF,TGTGCCAGCAGCCAAGATTTAGCGGGAAGCACAGATACGCAGTATTTT
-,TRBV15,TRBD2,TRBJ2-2,CATSIGPSGVNTGELFF,TGTGCCACCAGCATCGGCCCTAGCGGGGTGAACACCGGGGAGCTGTTTTTT
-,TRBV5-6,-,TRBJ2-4,CASSLFAENIQYF,TGTGCCAGCAGCTTGTTTGCGGAAAACATTCAGTACTTC
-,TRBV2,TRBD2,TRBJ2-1,CASSAGSGGYNEQFF,TGTGCCAGCAGTGCGGGCAGCGGGGGCTACAATGAGCAGTTCTTC
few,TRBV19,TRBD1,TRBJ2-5,CASSPFGQGNQYF,TGTGCCAGTAGTCCCTTCGGACAGGGGAACCAGTACTTC
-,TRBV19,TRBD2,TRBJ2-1,CASSVMTSSEQFF,TGTGCCAGTAGTGTCATGACTAGCAGCGAGCAGTTCTTC
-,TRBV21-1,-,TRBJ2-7,CASSKVTGGSYEQYF,TGTGCCAGCAGCAAAGTGACAGGGGGATCCTACGAGCAGTACTTC
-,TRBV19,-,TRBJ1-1,CASNGPNTEAFF,TGTGCCAGTAACGGTCCGAACACTGAAGCTTTCTTT
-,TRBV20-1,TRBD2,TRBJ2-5,CSASGTMGGVETQYF,TGCAGTGCTAGTGGGACCATGGGAGGGGTAGAGACCCAGTACTTC
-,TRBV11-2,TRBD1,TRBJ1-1,CASSPDRGYTEAFF,TGTGCCAGCAGCCCAGACAGGGGTTACACTGAAGCTTTCTTT
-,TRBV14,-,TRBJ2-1,CASSQTGSSYNEQFF,TGTGCCAGCAGCCAAACTGGGAGCTCCTACAATGAGCAGTTCTTC
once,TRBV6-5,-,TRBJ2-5,CASSPGADQETQYF,TGTGCCAGCAGTCCTGGGGCAGACCAAGAGACCCAGTACTTC